The clone carrying this T cell receptor beta chain was seen once. The antigen is unknown. This entry belongs to a study of cytomegalovirus exposure and HLA in healthy donors. General study findings and limits: In a later analysis, TCR beta V- and J-gene trimming was associated with a missense DCLRE1C variant. Whilst most TCR sequences proved rare, a subset of public TCRs occurred across many donors.

This CDR3 has 18 amino acids. Trimming shortened V by 5 bases and J by 0 bases, and 21 bases separated the two germline ends. Germline CDR1 reads SGHVS; CDR2 reads FQNEAQ. The primer mix had 60 Vbeta and 13 Jbeta primers. The method was immunoSEQ multiplex PCR; TCRdb's version includes in-frame clones alone and lacks a portion of them. The data show more than 140,000 clones, with less than 65% seen just once and over 2.5% held by the top ten. This sequence joins TRBV7-8 and TRBJ2-3; the D gene is possibly TRBD2 (6 bases). The specimen sequenced was PBMCs. The sequence was collected from a woman aged 25 to 39 in good health and CMV-seropositive. This CDR3 reads CASSPLFPRSGSTDTQYF. The CDR3 coding sequence is TGTGCCAGCAGCCCACTATTCCCACGAAGCGGGAGCACAGATACGCAGTATTTT.